A selection of T cell receptor beta chains follows, all from one sample in a study of T cell responses to AZD1222 COVID-19 vaccine. Measured with immunoSEQ multiplex PCR; TCRdb has only the in-frame clones, and not every one. Of 150,000 to 200,000 clones listed, over 90% were seen once; the top ten hold 1.9%. The sample in question was peripheral blood, obtained 28 days after the second AZD1222 dose. All receptors derive from an adult who received the AZD1222 COVID-19 vaccine. Both conserved end residues are part of each CDR3. A D gene is named only where the DNA matches it firmly. Size tells how often a clone was seen (once, few, many) or the class of an expanded clone, and some rows leave it out.

j_call clone_size d_call v_call cdr3_length cdr3_aa cdr3_nt
TRBJ1-2 - - TRBV18 17 CASSPASVAQRNYGYTF TGTGCCAGCTCACCAGCCTCTGTCGCTCAGAGGAACTATGGCTACACCTTC
TRBJ2-1 - - TRBV21-1 20 CASSKENGVPVSNGHNEQFF TGTGCCAGCAGCAAAGAGAATGGGGTACCTGTGTCAAACGGACACAATGAGCAGTTCTTC
TRBJ1-6 - - TRBV5-1 14 CASSLANGDSPLHF TGCGCCAGCAGCTTGGCCAATGGGGACTCACCCCTCCACTTT
TRBJ2-2 - - TRBV7-6 16 CASSLGRPANTGELFF TGTGCCAGCAGCTTGGGGCGGCCCGCGAACACCGGGGAGCTGTTTTTT
TRBJ2-3 - - TRBV5-4 12 CASRSGPDTQYF TGTGCCAGCAGATCAGGGCCAGATACGCAGTATTTT
TRBJ1-2 - - TRBV12-3/TRBV12-4 13 CASSLGVPYGYTF TGTGCCAGCAGTTTGGGGGTTCCCTATGGCTACACCTTC
TRBJ2-3 once TRBD2 TRBV5-4 16 CASSLGLAGPTDTQYF TGTGCCAGCAGCTTGGGACTAGCGGGACCCACAGATACGCAGTATTTT
TRBJ1-1 - - TRBV29-1 11 CSVETGIVAFF TGCAGCGTTGAGACCGGAATCGTAGCTTTCTTT
TRBJ1-5 - - TRBV5-1 14 CASSLDGGDQPQHF TGCGCCAGCAGCTTGGATGGTGGCGATCAGCCCCAGCATTTT
TRBJ2-2 - - TRBV6-5 13 CASSPVGTGELFF TGTGCCAGCAGTCCCGTGGGTACCGGGGAGCTGTTTTTT
TRBJ1-1 - - TRBV6-5 15 CASSYSPGADTEAFF TGTGCCAGCAGTTACTCACCAGGGGCGGATACTGAAGCTTTCTTT
TRBJ1-2 - TRBD1 TRBV4-2 15 CASSQEGQTSYGYTF TGTGCCAGCAGCCAAGAGGGACAGACCAGCTATGGCTACACCTTC
TRBJ2-4 - TRBD1 TRBV7-7 16 CASSPRQGLAKNIQYF TGTGCCAGCAGCCCTCGACAGGGTTTAGCCAAAAACATTCAGTACTTC
TRBJ1-2 - TRBD1 TRBV10-2 12 CASSGQGGGYTF TGCGCCAGCAGCGGGCAGGGGGGTGGCTACACCTTC
TRBJ1-5 once - TRBV4-2 14 CASSQDQSNQPQHF TGTGCCAGCAGCCAAGATCAGAGCAATCAGCCCCAGCATTTT
TRBJ2-1 few - TRBV1 16 CTSSQKGTSGTNEQFF TGCACCAGCAGCCAGAAAGGGACTAGCGGAACTAATGAGCAGTTCTTC
TRBJ2-7 - - TRBV7-2 15 CASSVRDTEPYEQYF TGTGCCAGCAGCGTCCGGGACACCGAGCCCTACGAGCAGTACTTC
TRBJ2-2 - - TRBV18 13 CASSPRDAGELFF TGTGCCAGCTCACCCCGGGATGCCGGGGAGCTGTTTTTT
TRBJ1-5 - - TRBV18 15 CASSPAGNSNQPQHF TGTGCCAGCTCACCGGCAGGGAATAGCAATCAGCCCCAGCATTTT
TRBJ2-7 - - TRBV7-9 11 CASSLTYEQYF TGTGCCAGCAGCCTAACCTACGAGCAGTACTTC
TRBJ1-2 - TRBD1 TRBV7-9 12 CASSTRTGDYTF TGTGCCAGCAGCACTCGGACAGGCGACTACACCTTC
TRBJ1-4 - - TRBV9 17 CASSVTPEGPTNEKLFF TGTGCCAGCAGCGTAACCCCCGAAGGGCCAACTAATGAAAAACTGTTTTTT
TRBJ2-3 - - TRBV9 15 CASSVQSGSTDTQYF TGTGCCAGCAGCGTCCAAAGCGGGAGCACAGATACGCAGTATTTT
TRBJ1-5 - - TRBV5-1 16 CASSPQGPYDNQPQHF TGCGCCAGCAGCCCCCAGGGCCCGTATGACAATCAGCCCCAGCATTTT
TRBJ1-5 once - TRBV30 12 CAWRGANQPQHF TGTGCCTGGAGGGGGGCGAATCAGCCCCAGCATTTT
TRBJ1-4 - - TRBV3-1/TRBV3-2 15 CASSQFGDANEKLFF TGTGCCAGCAGCCAATTTGGGGACGCCAATGAAAAACTGTTTTTT